These 5 T cell receptor beta chains were all obtained from the same sample, sequenced in a study of OX40 agonist ivuxolimab in advanced cancers. This table comes from immunoSEQ multiplex PCR, and its TCRdb copy is limited to in-frame clones, with some not included. The sample has 130,000 or so clones, 93% seen once. Sequencing used CD4+ or CD8+ T cells sorted from blood, obtained in a trial of the OX40 agonist ivuxolimab. Source of these receptors: an adult with an advanced solid tumor such as melanoma, head and neck, liver or kidney cancer.

The chain is built from TRBV14 and TRBJ1-2; 8 nucleotides agree with TRBD1. The CDR3 has 15 residues. The V and J ends lost 2 bases and 4 bases, in that order; junction bases with no gene match: 6. Germline assignment: CDR1 SGHDN and CDR2 FVKESK. Written as DNA, the CDR3 is TGTGCCAGCAGCCAAATACAGGGGGTGGTCTATGGCTACACCTTC. Protein: CASSQIQGVVYGYTF.

This clone has just a few counts. The V gene is TRBV5-4, the J gene TRBJ2-7; 9 positions match TRBD2. Trimming cost V 6 bases and J 2 bases; bases outside gene matches: 12. Germline V gene lookup returns CDR1 SGHNT and CDR2 YYREEE (reference sequence). The CDR3 covers 16 residues. This chain's CDR3 is CASKLGGRGNTYEQYF. In DNA form, the CDR3 reads TGTGCCAGCAAGCTCGGCGGGAGGGGAAACACCTACGAGCAGTACTTC.

The CDR3 sequence: CASTPPGAGTDTQYF. CDR3 DNA: TGTGCCAGCACCCCACCCGGGGCTGGCACAGATACGCAGTATTTT. This chain uses TRBV9 with TRBJ2-3; D is tentatively TRBD1 or TRBD2 (5 bases each). This CDR3 is 15 amino acids long. V was pared by 6 bases and J by 1 base, with 15 bases between. The germline V gene has CDR1 SGDLS and CDR2 YYNGEE.

The chain joins TRBV4-1 to TRBJ2-6; D may be TRBD2 (6 bases). The CDR3 has 18 amino acids. The V gene's germline CDR1 is MGHRA and CDR2 YSYEKL. Trimming took 2 bases from V and 1 from J, leaving 15 bases between them. CDR3 nucleotides: TGCGCCAGCAGCCAACCATCAGGGAGGAGATCTGGGGCCAACGTCCTGACTTTC. This gives the protein CASSQPSGRRSGANVLTF.

The chain uses TRBV18 and TRBJ1-2; the D is unclear. Germline V CDR1 and CDR2: KGHSH, LQKENI. V lost 4 bases and J 2 bases, leaving 5 bases between the germline ends. The CDR3 runs 12 residues. CDR3 sequence reads: CASSRRNYGYTF. In DNA, the CDR3 is TGTGCCAGCTCACGCAGGAACTATGGCTACACCTTC.